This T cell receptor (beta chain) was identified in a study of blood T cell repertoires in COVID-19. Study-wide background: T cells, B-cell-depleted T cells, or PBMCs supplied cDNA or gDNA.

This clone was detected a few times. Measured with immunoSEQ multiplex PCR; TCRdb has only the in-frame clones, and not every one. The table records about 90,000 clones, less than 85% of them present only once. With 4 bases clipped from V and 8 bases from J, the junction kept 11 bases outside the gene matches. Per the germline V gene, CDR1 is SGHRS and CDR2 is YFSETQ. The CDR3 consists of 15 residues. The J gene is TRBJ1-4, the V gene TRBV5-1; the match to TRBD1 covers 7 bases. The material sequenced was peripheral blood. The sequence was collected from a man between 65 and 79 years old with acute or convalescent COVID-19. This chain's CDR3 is CASSMGQTKVEKLFF. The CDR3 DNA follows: TGCGCCAGCAGCATGGGACAGACGAAAGTGGAAAAACTGTTTTTT.